The present T cell receptor beta chain was sequenced within a study of blood T cell repertoires in COVID-19. The CDR3 has 13 amino acids. Trimming removed 1 base from V and 4 bases from J, with 7 bases in between. Germline assignment: CDR1 SGHDN and CDR2 FVKESK. Per the authors' pipeline: Quantification of nucleated cells was approximated via reference gene primer amplification. Data came from immunoSEQ multiplex PCR; TCRdb stores just in-frame clones and leaves some out. V, J and clone size are taken as reported in that table, and D and trimming were inferred from the DNA itself. The sample lists about 140,000 clones, roughly 80% occurring once.

The sample taken for sequencing was peripheral blood. This chain joins TRBV14 and TRBJ1-2; the D gene is possibly TRBD1 (5 bases). The receptor's source is a woman older than 75 with acute or convalescent COVID-19. The CDR3 nucleotides are TGTGCCAGCAGCCAAGGGGGCGCCTATGGCTACACCTTC. The encoded protein is CASSQGGAYGYTF. The whole variable domain, remainder taken from reference TRBV14 and TRBJ1-2, is EAGVTQFPSHSVIEKGQTVTLRCDPISGHDNLYWYRRVMGKEIKFLLHFVKESKQDESGMPNNRFLAERTGGTYSTLKVQPAELEDSGVYFCASSQGGAYGYTFGSGTRLTVV.